A single TCR beta chain is shown here with its context. This entry belongs to a study of blood T cell repertoires in COVID-19. Study at large: COVID-19 samples, acute and convalescent, were from the United States, Italy and Spain. From T cells, B-cell-depleted T cells, or PBMCs came the material, which was cDNA or gDNA.

In the original workflow: Reference gene primer amplification yielded estimated nucleated cell counts. Sequenced by immunoSEQ multiplex PCR; TCRdb stores in-frame clones only, minus some. The V and J calls and clone size are taken from that table; D and trimming were inferred from the DNA. The table records about 100,000 clones, roughly 80% of them present only once. Trimming took 2 bases from V and 0 from J; bases not matched to a gene: 3. The CDR3 loop spans 15 amino acids. Germline-derived CDR1 and CDR2 are SGHRS and YFSETQ. V gene TRBV5-1 combines with J gene TRBJ2-3, with TRBD1 matching 7 bases. The source of this sequence is a woman in her 70s with acute or convalescent COVID-19. The sequencing input was peripheral blood. The CDR3 here is CASSFRGFSTDTQYF. In DNA form, the CDR3 reads TGCGCCAGCAGCTTCAGGGGGTTCAGCACAGATACGCAGTATTTT.